One and the same sample provided the 29 T cell receptor beta chains below, sequenced in a study of cytomegalovirus exposure and HLA in healthy donors. Primers included in the PCR were 60 Vbeta and 13 Jbeta primers. Profiled with immunoSEQ multiplex PCR; TCRdb holds only in-frame clones, not every one. Altogether over 110,000 clones are present, 65% to 85% being singletons, with the ten largest covering more than 0.95%. The sequenced sample consisted of PBMCs. The source is a man younger than 30 in good health and CMV-seronegative.

The rearrangement links TRBV11-2 to TRBJ2-2, with a tentative D call TRBD2 (6 bases). CDR3 size: 15 residues. Per germline, CDR1 SGHAT and CDR2 FQNNGV. Trimming took off 8 bases at V and 1 base at J, with 14 bases between the two ends. The DNA for the CDR3 is TGTGCCAGCCCCAACGACGGGAGGAACACCGGGGAGCTGTTTTTT. It translates to CASPNDGRNTGELFF.

About this clone itself: The germline gene is not matched at one end of the junction; a read error may be the cause. The chain recombines TRBV4-3 with TRBJ1-5; D is unresolved. Germline V gene data show CDR1 as LGHNA and CDR2 as YSLEER. CDR3 length: 9 amino acids. The CDR3 nucleotides read TGCGCCAGCAGCCGTCCCCGGCATTTT. Translation gives CASSRPRHF.

This chain connects TRBV6-5 to TRBJ1-2; possibly TRBD1 for D (6 bases). Looked up from germline, CDR1 is MNHEY and CDR2 is SVGAGI. CDR3 size: 13 residues. V was trimmed by 8 bases and J by 7 bases, leaving 17 bases between them. The CDR3 nucleotides read TGTGCCAGCGCAAATCCCGGGGGGCTTGGCTACACCTTC. Its protein is CASANPGGLGYTF.

This chain links TRBV29-1 with TRBJ1-2, with TRBD1 as a possible D gene (6 bases). The CDR3 sequence is 13 residues long. The germline V gene has CDR1 SQVTM and CDR2 ANQGSEA. V was shortened by 4 bases and J by 8 bases, with 17 bases between the two germline ends. The CDR3 reads CSVAGARGYGYTF. The CDR3 coding sequence is TGCAGCGTTGCCGGGGCCAGGGGTTACGGCTACACCTTC.

The V call is TRBV11-2, the J call TRBJ1-1; no firm D call. Looked up from germline, CDR1 is SGHAT and CDR2 is FQNNGV. V dropped 5 bases and J dropped 1 base, with 11 bases sitting between them. CDR3 length: 14 amino acids. CDR3 residues: CASSLGRGNTEAFF. For the CDR3, the DNA is TGTGCCAGCAGCCTCGGTCGCGGGAACACTGAAGCTTTCTTT.

The chain recombines TRBV10-1 with TRBJ1-2, with D perhaps TRBD1 (6 bases). V lost 0 bases to trimming and J lost 1 base, with 9 bases between them. The CDR3 extends over 15 amino acids. Germline loops: CDR1 WNHNN, CDR2 SYGVQD (reference sequence). In nucleotides, the CDR3 is TGCGCCAGCAGTGAGTCCGAGGGGGATAACTATGGCTACACCTTC. Translated, it gives CASSESEGDNYGYTF.

The DNA for the CDR3 is TGTGCCAGCAGGCTGAGCTCCTATAATTCACCCCTCCACTTT. Amino acids: CASRLSSYNSPLHF. This chain connects TRBV6-1 to TRBJ1-6; D ambiguous. V gave up 6 bases and J gave up 0 bases, with 6 bases separating them. This CDR3 contains 14 residues. Germline CDR1 is MNHNS and CDR2 is SASEGT.

V usage is TRBV27 and J usage is TRBJ2-7; TRBD1 matches at 10 bases. Losses at the gene ends were 6 bases for V and 3 bases for J; bases not matched to a gene: 8. Germline V lookup: CDR1 MNHEY, CDR2 SMNVEV (reference sequence). CDR3 size: 15 residues. Here the CDR3 DNA reads TGTGCCAGCAGGCCGGGACAGGGGCTTAACTACGAGCAGTACTTC. This translates into CASRPGQGLNYEQYF.

The gene calls are TRBV21-1 and TRBJ2-5; whether TRBD2, the table's D call, matches the DNA was not checked. TRBV21-1 is flagged as a pseudogene. CDR3 length: 18 residues. The CDR3 DNA reads TGTGCCAGCAGCAAAGGTGGTGTGAGCGGGGGGGATGTGGAGACCCAGTACTTC. It yields the protein CASSKGGVSGGDVETQYF.

Regarding this clone: A read error may produce the germline difference seen at one junction end. The chain is built from TRBV6-1 and TRBJ1-4; D is uncertain. This CDR3 region has 12 residues. Germline V lookup: CDR1 MNHNS, CDR2 SASEGT. CDR3 region: CASSEGFRADYF. The CDR3 DNA reads as TGTGCCAGCAGTGAAGGTTTCCGGGCCGACTATTTT.

The V and J genes are TRBV7-9 and TRBJ2-1, with TRBD2 matching 8 bases. Germline V CDR1 and CDR2: SEHNR, FQNEAQ (reference sequence). CDR3 length equals 15 residues. V gave up 1 base and J gave up 4 bases; unmatched junction bases: 3. CDR3 region: CASSLGSGDYNEQFF. The CDR3 DNA follows: TGTGCCAGCAGCTTAGGTAGCGGGGATTACAATGAGCAGTTCTTC. Based on the CDR3 plus reference TRBV7-9 and TRBJ2-1, the full variable domain is DTGVSQNPRHKITKRGQNVTFRCDPISEHNRLYWYRQTLGQGPEFLTYFQNEAQLEKSRLLSDRFSAERPKGSFSTLEIQRTEQGDSAMYLCASSLGSGDYNEQFFGPGTRLTVL.

Worth noting for this clone: The sample holds other DNA sequences that translate to the same CDR3. The chain combines TRBV5-6 with TRBJ1-5; 10 bases line up with TRBD1. The germline gives CDR1 SGHDT, CDR2 YYEEEE. The CDR3 is 15 residues long. Germline trimming cut 1 base from V and 7 bases from J; bases unmatched to any gene: 5. In DNA, the CDR3 is TGTGCCAGCAGCTTGCGACAGGGGGCGAACCAGCCCCAGCATTTT. It translates to CASSLRQGANQPQHF.

The chain joins TRBV9 to TRBJ2-2; TRBD2 agrees at 7 bases. This CDR3 contains 14 residues. V was clipped by 3 bases and J by 4 bases; unmatched bases: 3. Germline loops: CDR1 SGDLS, CDR2 YYNGEE. CDR3 sequence (DNA): TGTGCCAGCAGCGGCCCGGGGGGCACCGGGGAGCTGTTTTTT. Protein: CASSGPGGTGELFF.

CDR3 sequence (DNA): TGTGCCAGCCGCCTTAGCGGGGGTGGGTACGAGCAGTACTTC. This gives the protein CASRLSGGGYEQYF. The chain recombines TRBV13 with TRBJ2-7, with TRBD2 matching over 9 bases. V lost 8 bases, J lost 4 bases, and 9 bases stayed unmatched. CDR1 is PRHDT, CDR2 FYEKMQ, per germline (reference sequence). CDR3 length: 14 residues.

This rearrangement joins TRBV7-2 to TRBJ2-2, with 7 bases fitting TRBD2. The CDR3 runs to 17 residues. Germline CDR1 reads SGHTA; CDR2 reads FQGNSA. The V gene end was trimmed by 2 bases and the J gene end by 0 bases; junction bases not matched to a gene: 6. The CDR3 bases are TGTGCCAGCAGCTTAATAACGGGGACTACGAACACCGGGGAGCTGTTTTTT. As protein: CASSLITGTTNTGELFF.

The chain carries TRBV2 and TRBJ2-7; D ambiguous. CDR3 length: 12 residues. The ends were cut back, 8 bases at V and 2 bases at J, with 10 bases in the middle. Germline CDR1 is SNHLY and CDR2 is FYNNEI. CDR3 loop: CASLSETYEQYF. CDR3 bases: TGTGCCAGCCTGTCAGAAACCTACGAGCAGTACTTC.

V usage is TRBV30 and J usage is TRBJ2-1; 8 bases map to TRBD1. This CDR3 has 13 amino acids. The junction had 1 base not matched to a gene; V was cut back by 5 bases and J by 1 base. Germline V CDR1 and CDR2: GTSNPN, SVGIG (reference sequence). The CDR3 DNA reads as TGTGCCTGGGACAGGGGATCCTACAATGAGCAGTTCTTC. Its protein is CAWDRGSYNEQFF.

This chain links TRBV29-1 with TRBJ1-1; no clear D gene. This CDR3 has 13 residues. Trimming took 7 bases from V and 7 from J, leaving 19 bases between them. Germline CDR1 and CDR2: SQVTM and ANQGSEA. CDR3 DNA sequence: TGCAGCGCGGTCAACCCCGCGGAGATTGAAGCTTTCTTT. It encodes CSAVNPAEIEAFF.

The rearrangement links TRBV18 to TRBJ1-1; D is possibly TRBD1 (6 bases). CDR1 is KGHSH and CDR2 is LQKENI in the germline V gene. The CDR3 runs to 15 residues. V lost 6 bases and J 4 bases, leaving 18 bases between the germline ends. Here the CDR3 reads CASSQGRGYLTEAFF. CDR3 sequence (DNA): TGTGCCAGCTCCCAGGGAAGGGGGTACCTCACTGAAGCTTTCTTT.

The J gene is TRBJ2-1, the V gene TRBV14, with D perhaps matching TRBD1 (6 bases). The CDR3 sequence is 16 residues long. Germline values: CDR1 SGHDN, CDR2 FVKESK. With 3 bases removed from V and 5 bases from J, the gap between germline ends came to 17 bases. The chain's CDR3 is CASSQRPGTINNEQFF. CDR3 nucleotide sequence: TGTGCCAGCAGCCAGCGACCCGGGACAATAAACAATGAGCAGTTCTTC.

V is TRBV5-4 and J is TRBJ2-3; the match to TRBD2 covers 9 bases. Germline V lookup: CDR1 SGHNT, CDR2 YYREEE (reference sequence). Trimming took 4 bases from V and 0 from J; bases not matched to a gene: 6. The CDR3 contains 16 residues. As DNA, the CDR3 is TGTGCCAGCAGCCCAGCGGGGGGTATTAGCACAGATACGCAGTATTTT. It encodes CASSPAGGISTDTQYF.

The chain combines TRBV18 with TRBJ2-7; weak D call: TRBD1 (6 bases). With 1 base removed from V and 5 bases from J, the gap between germline ends came to 12 bases. The germline V gene has CDR1 KGHSH and CDR2 LQKENI. The CDR3 spans 14 residues. The CDR3 reads CASSPQDRSDEQYF. CDR3 sequence (DNA): TGTGCCAGCTCACCACAAGACAGGTCGGACGAGCAGTACTTC.

The sample holds one count of this clone. The rearrangement joins TRBV7-3 to TRBJ2-3; 11 bases agree with TRBD1. V lost 5 bases and J lost 5; bases outside the gene matches: 6. Germline V gene sequence: CDR1 SGHTA, CDR2 FQGTGA. The CDR3 spans 15 residues. The CDR3 sequence is CASSASGTGGDTQYF. The CDR3 coding sequence is TGTGCCAGCAGCGCCTCCGGGACAGGGGGAGATACGCAGTATTTT.

The V and J genes are TRBV7-3 and TRBJ2-2, with D maybe TRBD2 (6 bases). V shed 5 bases and J shed 2 bases, with 9 bases lying between them. The CDR3 has 14 amino acids. The germline gives CDR1 SGHTA, CDR2 FQGTGA. CDR3 protein: CASSQGTNTGELFF. For the CDR3, the DNA is TGTGCCAGCAGCCAAGGGACTAACACCGGGGAGCTGTTTTTT.

This chain links TRBV19 with TRBJ1-2; D remains unclear. V lost 6 bases and J 2 bases, leaving 10 bases between the germline ends. This CDR3 is 13 amino acids long. Looked up from germline, CDR1 is LNHDA and CDR2 is SQIVND (reference sequence). The CDR3 bases are TGTGCCAGTAGAGCAGGAACCAACTATGGCTACACCTTC. Its protein product is CASRAGTNYGYTF. The whole variable domain, filled in from reference TRBV19 and TRBJ1-2, reads DGGITQSPKYLFRKEGQNVTLSCEQNLNHDAMYWYRQDPGQGLRLIYYSQIVNDFQKGDIAEGYSVSREKKESFPLTVTSAQKNPTAFYLCASRAGTNYGYTFGSGTRLTVV.

Written as DNA, the CDR3 is TGTGCCAGCAGCCATAGGACCGGGGGTATCACTGAAGCTTTCTTT. Translating it yields CASSHRTGGITEAFF. This chain links TRBV7-2 with TRBJ1-1; tentatively, D is TRBD1 (5 bases). The V gene's germline CDR1 is SGHTA and CDR2 FQGNSA. The CDR3 runs 15 residues. The germline V and J ends were trimmed by 5 bases and 4 bases, with 17 bases remaining between them.

The rearrangement links TRBV14 to TRBJ2-7; D perhaps matches TRBD1 (7 bases). The CDR3 length is 13 residues. Trimming took off 3 bases at V and 7 bases at J, with 13 bases between the two ends. Germline-derived CDR1 and CDR2 are SGHDN and FVKESK. The CDR3: CASSQGGQEEQYF. Here the CDR3 DNA reads TGTGCCAGCAGCCAGGGAGGACAGGAGGAGCAGTACTTC.

The chain uses TRBV2 and TRBJ2-7, with 7 bases fitting TRBD1. V was clipped by 11 bases and J by 5 bases; unmatched bases: 9. The CDR3 is made up of 12 amino acids. Germline V CDR1 and CDR2: SNHLY, FYNNEI. The DNA for the CDR3 is TGTGCCTCAAGAGACAGGGCCGACGAGCAGTACTTC. Its translation is CASRDRADEQYF. Full variable domain (missing parts from reference TRBV2 and TRBJ2-7): EPEVTQTPSHQVTQMGQEVILRCVPISNHLYFYWYRQILGQKVEFLVSFYNNEISEKSEIFDDQFSVERPDGSNFTLKIRSTKLEDSAMYFCASRDRADEQYFGPGTRLTVT.

J is TRBJ2-4 and V is TRBV11-2; weak D call: TRBD2 (5 bases). Germline values: CDR1 SGHAT, CDR2 FQNNGV. The length of the CDR3 is 17 residues. Trimming left V 5 bases short and J 0 bases short, with 17 bases between. The CDR3 sequence is CASSKGRVLGAKNIQYF. The DNA of the CDR3 is TGTGCCAGCAGCAAAGGACGGGTACTAGGAGCCAAAAACATTCAGTACTTC.